This is a list of T cell receptor beta chains from one sample in a study of long-term antiretroviral therapy in people with HIV. This table comes from immunoSEQ multiplex PCR, and its TCRdb copy is limited to in-frame clones, with some not included. The table has roughly 23,000 clones, roughly 82% seen once; the top ten hold 15% to 20%. The sample consisted of unsorted PBMCs, taken 0.1 years before starting antiretroviral therapy. The receptors were sampled from a man aged 18 to 30 with HIV. The CDR3 runs from the conserved cysteine through the conserved F or W. Fields, in order: V gene, D gene, clone size, J gene, CDR3 DNA, CDR3 protein. A D gene is named only where the DNA matches it firmly. The listing skips clone size in some rows; elsewhere it reads once, few, many or a size class.

>TRBV30|.|.|TRBJ2-1
TGTGCCTGGAGTAGGGGGGCCAATGAGCAGTTCTTC
CAWSRGANEQFF
>TRBV4-1|.|.|TRBJ1-1
TGCGCCAGCAGCAAAACGACAGGCCCGAACACTGAAGCTTTCTTT
CASSKTTGPNTEAFF
>TRBV2|.|.|TRBJ2-2
TGTGCCAGCAGTGAGTACAGGGCGGCCGGGGAGCTGTTTTTT
CASSEYRAAGELFF
>TRBV6-4|.|.|TRBJ1-2
TGTGCCAGCAGTGAGATTTATAGAACAGGGTTCCGTGGCTACACCTTC
CASSEIYRTGFRGYTF
>TRBV11-2|.|once|TRBJ1-1
TGTGCCAGCAGCTGGGGGCAGACTGAAGCTTTCTTT
CASSWGQTEAFF
>TRBV4-2|TRBD1|.|TRBJ2-6
TGTGCCAGCAGCCGCGTCGGGACAGGGTCCCCTGGGGCCAACGTCCTGACTTTC
CASSRVGTGSPGANVLTF
>TRBV19|.|.|TRBJ1-5
TGTGCCAGTAGTACGTCACTAGGCAATCAGCCCCAGCATTTT
CASSTSLGNQPQHF
>TRBV19|TRBD1|.|TRBJ2-1
TGTGCCAGTAAGCTCGGACAGGGGGCTGGTAATGAGCAGTTCTTC
CASKLGQGAGNEQFF
>TRBV7-6|TRBD1|.|TRBJ1-1
TGTGCCAGCAGCTTAACCCCAGGGGGCCAGAACACTGAAGCTTTCTTT
CASSLTPGGQNTEAFF
>TRBV4-1|TRBD1|once|TRBJ1-1
TGCGCCAGCAGCCAAGACAGGGGGGGACCTGAAGCTTTCTTT
CASSQDRGGPEAFF
>TRBV6-1|TRBD1|.|TRBJ1-2
TGTGCCAGCAGTCCCGGGACAGGGGGAAGTGGCTACACCTTC
CASSPGTGGSGYTF
>TRBV6-6|.|.|TRBJ2-7
TGTGCCAGCGGTCCCGTCAGACGCGAGCAGTACTTC
CASGPVRREQYF
>TRBV4-3|.|.|TRBJ2-7
TGCGCCAGCAGCCAAGTAAGGGGTCGCGAGCAGTACTTC
CASSQVRGREQYF
>TRBV11-3|.|.|TRBJ2-4
TGTGCCAGCAGCGCCCCCCTCGTAAGAAACATTCAGTACTTC
CASSAPLVRNIQYF
>TRBV18|.|.|TRBJ1-6
TGTGCCAGCTCACCAGGGGAGAATTCACCCCTCCACTTT
CASSPGENSPLHF
>TRBV19|.|once|TRBJ1-5
TGTGCCAGTAGTATTCTTGGCAATCAGCCCCAGCATTTT
CASSILGNQPQHF
>TRBV28|TRBD1|.|TRBJ2-7
TGTGCCAGCAGTTTAATACAGGGGGCTTACGAGCAGTACTTC
CASSLIQGAYEQYF
>TRBV20-1|.|.|TRBJ2-7
TGCAGTGCTGGGGACTTCTCCCAGTACTTC
CSAGDFSQYF
>TRBV7-2|.|.|TRBJ2-4
TGTGCCAGCAGCCCGGTGTTAAGATTACTAGCCAAAAACATTCAGTACTTC
CASSPVLRLLAKNIQYF
>TRBV5-1|.|.|TRBJ1-1
TGCGCCAGCAGCTTGGACGGTCTGGAGTCCACTGAAGCTTTCTTT
CASSLDGLESTEAFF
>TRBV4-3|.|.|TRBJ2-2
TGCGCCAGCAGCCAAGGGACACGAGCAGTAGGGGAGCTGTTTTTT
CASSQGTRAVGELFF
>TRBV4-2|TRBD2|.|TRBJ2-3
TGTGCCAGCAGCCATTCTTTGCGGGGGAACACAGATACGCAGTATTTT
CASSHSLRGNTDTQYF
>TRBV2|.|.|TRBJ2-7
TGTGCCAGCAGTGTCGGACGGCATTACGAGCAGTACTTC
CASSVGRHYEQYF
>TRBV2|.|once|TRBJ1-2
TGTGCCAGGGCGGCTGTCGGTTTTAACTATGGCTACACCTTC
CARAAVGFNYGYTF
>TRBV7-2|.|.|TRBJ2-3
TGTGCCAGCAGCTTACAAGGAGATACGCAGTATTTT
CASSLQGDTQYF
>TRBV5-4|TRBD1|once|TRBJ2-3
TGTGCCAGCAGCCCGGGACAGGGATGGGCCGCAGATACGCAGTATTTT
CASSPGQGWAADTQYF
>TRBV19|.|.|TRBJ2-1
TGTGCCAGTAGTATATCCTACGGGTCCTACAATGAGCAGTTCTTC
CASSISYGSYNEQFF
>TRBV28|TRBD1|.|TRBJ1-3
TGTGCCAGCAGAACTAGGGGACAGGGTCGGTCTGGAAACACCATATATTTT
CASRTRGQGRSGNTIYF
>TRBV4-1|.|.|TRBJ1-6
TGCGCCAGCAGCCAAGATCCCAGAACGAATTCACCCCTCCACTTT
CASSQDPRTNSPLHF
>TRBV7-6|TRBD1|.|TRBJ2-7
TGTGCCAGCAGCTTAGCGACAGGGTCAGGGTGGGAGCAGTACTTC
CASSLATGSGWEQYF
>TRBV6-5|.|.|TRBJ2-3
TGTGCCAGCTTCTCCCCCACTAGCACAGATACGCAGTATTTT
CASFSPTSTDTQYF
>TRBV5-1|TRBD2|.|TRBJ2-7
TGCGCCAGCACCCTGACTAGCGGGGGTTTCTACGAGCAGTACTTC
CASTLTSGGFYEQYF
>TRBV28|.|.|TRBJ1-5
TGTGCCAGCAGTTTCGGGGGGCTTGATCAGCCCCAGCATTTT
CASSFGGLDQPQHF
>TRBV5-4|.|.|TRBJ2-3
TGTGCCAGCAGCTTGAGGTTGGCAGATACGCAGTATTTT
CASSLRLADTQYF
>TRBV7-9|.|once|TRBJ1-1
TGTGCCAGCAGACTAACGTCCAACACTGAAGCTTTCTTT
CASRLTSNTEAFF
>TRBV18|.|.|TRBJ2-7
TGTGCCAGCTCACCAGGGAGGACGACCTACGAGCAGTACTTC
CASSPGRTTYEQYF
>TRBV19|.|.|TRBJ1-5
TGTGCCAGTAGTACCGCCTTGCGGTTTACTAATCAGCCCCAGCATTTT
CASSTALRFTNQPQHF
>TRBV5-1|.|.|TRBJ1-1
TGCGCCAGCAGCTCTGAAGTGTTGAACACTGAAGCTTTCTTT
CASSSEVLNTEAFF
>TRBV18|.|.|TRBJ2-2
TGTGCCAGCTCACCACCGGGAGCCACCGGGGAGCTGTTTTTT
CASSPPGATGELFF
>TRBV11-2|TRBD1|.|TRBJ2-7
TGTGCCAGCAGCTTGACAGGGGGCCTCTCCTACGAGCAGTACTTC
CASSLTGGLSYEQYF